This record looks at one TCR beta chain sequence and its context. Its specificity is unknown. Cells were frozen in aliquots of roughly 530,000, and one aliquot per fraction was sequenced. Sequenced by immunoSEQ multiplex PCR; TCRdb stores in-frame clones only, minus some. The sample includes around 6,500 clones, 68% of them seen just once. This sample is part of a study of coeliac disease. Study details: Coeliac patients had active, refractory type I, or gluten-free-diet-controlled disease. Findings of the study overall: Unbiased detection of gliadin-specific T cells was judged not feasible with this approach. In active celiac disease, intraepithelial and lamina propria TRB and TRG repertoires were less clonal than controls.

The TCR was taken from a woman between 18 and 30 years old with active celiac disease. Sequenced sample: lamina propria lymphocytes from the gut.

The CDR3 sequence: CASARLAGWETQYF. CDR3 DNA: TGTGCCAGCGCACGACTAGCGGGGTGGGAGACCCAGTACTTC. This chain uses TRBV14 with TRBJ2-5, with TRBD2 matching over 11 bases. Germline values: CDR1 SGHDN, CDR2 FVKESK. Unmatched junction bases numbered 7, after V lost 8 bases and J lost 5 bases. This CDR3 has 14 residues. Full variable domain (rest looked up from reference TRBV14 and TRBJ2-5): EAGVTQFPSHSVIEKGQTVTLRCDPISGHDNLYWYRRVMGKEIKFLLHFVKESKQDESGMPNNRFLAERTGGTYSTLKVQPAELEDSGVYFCASARLAGWETQYFGPGTRLLVL.